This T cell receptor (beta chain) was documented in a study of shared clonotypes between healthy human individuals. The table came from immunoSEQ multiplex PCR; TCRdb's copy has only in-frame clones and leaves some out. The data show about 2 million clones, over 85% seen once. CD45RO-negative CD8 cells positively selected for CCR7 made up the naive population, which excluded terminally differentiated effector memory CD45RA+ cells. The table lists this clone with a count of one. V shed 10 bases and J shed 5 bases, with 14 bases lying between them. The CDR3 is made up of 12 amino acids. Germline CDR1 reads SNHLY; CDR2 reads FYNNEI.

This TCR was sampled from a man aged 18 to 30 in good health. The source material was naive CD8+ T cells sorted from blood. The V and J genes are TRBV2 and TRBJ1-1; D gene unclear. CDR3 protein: CATPYEWTEAFF. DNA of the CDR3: TGTGCCACCCCCTACGAGTGGACTGAAGCTTTCTTT.